This is a list of T cell receptor beta chains from one sample in a study of blood T cell repertoires in COVID-19. Assay: immunoSEQ multiplex PCR; the TCRdb copy retains only in-frame clones and omits some. The sample carries roughly 200,000 clones, approximately 85% recorded once. Sequenced: peripheral blood. All receptors derive from a woman aged 55 to 70 with acute or convalescent COVID-19. Both conserved end residues are part of each CDR3. The D gene is left open where the match is weak. Not every row has a clone size; where given, it reads once, few, many or a size class.

V,D,J,size,DNA,CDR3
TRBV28,TRBD1,TRBJ2-4,.,TGTGCCAGCAGTGTGGGGAGGACAGGGGCTTCAAACATTCAGTACTTC,CASSVGRTGASNIQYF
TRBV5-1,.,TRBJ2-3,.,TGCGCCAGCAGCTTTTTGTCGGGGGAATATACGCAGTATTTT,CASSFLSGEYTQYF
TRBV4-2,TRBD1,TRBJ1-1,.,TGTGCCAGCAGCCCGGGACAGGGGGCTTCTGAAGCTTTCTTT,CASSPGQGASEAFF
TRBV30,TRBD1,TRBJ2-1,.,TGTGCCTGGAGTCTCGACAGGGGCAGGGAGCAGTTCTTC,CAWSLDRGREQFF
TRBV18,.,TRBJ1-3,.,TGTGCCAGCTCACGCGGGACGGCCCTTAACTCTGGAAACACCATATATTTT,CASSRGTALNSGNTIYF
TRBV27,TRBD1,TRBJ2-2,.,TGTGCCAGCAGTCCACAGGGGCGCACCGGGGAGCTGTTTTTT,CASSPQGRTGELFF
TRBV5-1,TRBD1,TRBJ1-1,.,TGCGCCAGCAGCTTGCTTGGACAGGAGAACACTGAAGCTTTCTTT,CASSLLGQENTEAFF
TRBV19,TRBD1,TRBJ1-6,.,TGTGCCAGTAGTCCAGCCCCGGGACAGGGGATCTCACCCCTCCACTTT,CASSPAPGQGISPLHF
TRBV15,.,TRBJ1-5,.,TGTGCCACCAGCAGAGAAGGGGGAGCAATATCGCCCCAGCATTTT,CATSREGGAISPQHF
TRBV6-5,TRBD1,TRBJ2-1,.,TGTGCCAGCAGTTTTAAGGGGGCCGATGAGCAGTTCTTC,CASSFKGADEQFF
TRBV7-2,.,TRBJ1-6,.,TGTGCCAGCAGCTTATGGGGGGATAATTCACCCCTCCACTTT,CASSLWGDNSPLHF
TRBV6-5,TRBD2,TRBJ2-3,once,TGTGCCAGCTCCCCAGCGGGGAGCACAGATACGCAGTATTTT,CASSPAGSTDTQYF
TRBV30,.,TRBJ1-1,once,TGTGCCTGGAGGAGGGACATGAACACTGAAGCTTTCTTT,CAWRRDMNTEAFF
TRBV30,.,TRBJ1-6,.,TGTGCCTGGACCCACAAACGCGGCTTTTATTCACCCCTCCACTTT,CAWTHKRGFYSPLHF
TRBV6-5,.,TRBJ2-7,.,TGTGCCAGCAGACCGGGGGCAGGGGGATCCTACGAGCAGTACTTC,CASRPGAGGSYEQYF
TRBV21-1,.,TRBJ1-5,few,TGTGCCAGCAACAATACACTATCTCCGGCAGGGCTTTTTCGTCAGCCCCAGCATTTT,CASNNTLSPAGLFRQPQHF
TRBV5-1,.,TRBJ2-3,once,TGCGCCAGCAGCTTGGTCATAGATACGCAGTATTTT,CASSLVIDTQYF
TRBV28,TRBD2,TRBJ2-7,.,TGTGCCAGCAGTCCAGGGGGACTAGCGGGAAATAGAGGATACGAGCAGTACTTC,CASSPGGLAGNRGYEQYF
TRBV5-1,TRBD2,TRBJ2-7,.,TGCGCCAGCAGCTTGGGATTAGCGGGACATTACGAGCAGTACTTC,CASSLGLAGHYEQYF
TRBV7-3,TRBD2,TRBJ2-1,.,TGTGCCAGCAGCTTAGCGGGGGTACTCAATGAGCAGTTCTTC,CASSLAGVLNEQFF
TRBV5-1,.,TRBJ2-3,.,TGCGCCAGCAGCTCAGGAGGACAGCGTACAGATACGCAGTATTTT,CASSSGGQRTDTQYF
TRBV7-8,.,TRBJ1-5,.,TGTGCCAGCAGCACGACAGGATATAGCAATCAGCCCCAGCATTTT,CASSTTGYSNQPQHF
TRBV7-2,TRBD1,TRBJ2-5,.,TGTGCCAGCAGCTTGTCAAGAACAGGGGGCATTGGAGAGACCCAGTACTTC,CASSLSRTGGIGETQYF
TRBV6-5,.,TRBJ2-1,.,TGTGCCAGCAGTCTGGGGCTGGAGGGCCTCAATGAGCAGTTCTTC,CASSLGLEGLNEQFF
TRBV4-1,TRBD2,TRBJ2-1,.,TGCGCCAGCAGCCCGGACCCTGGACTAGCCGCCTACAATGAGCAGTTCTTC,CASSPDPGLAAYNEQFF
TRBV30,TRBD2,TRBJ2-3,once,TGTGCCTGGAGTCGAAGGACTAGCGGGAACACAGATACGCAGTATTTT,CAWSRRTSGNTDTQYF
TRBV5-4,.,TRBJ1-3,.,TGTGCCAGCAGCTTACAGGGTGGAAACACCATATATTTT,CASSLQGGNTIYF
TRBV7-9,.,TRBJ2-7,once,TGTGCCAGCAGCTTATCGACACTCAGGGTTGATGAGCAGTACTTC,CASSLSTLRVDEQYF
TRBV25-1,.,TRBJ2-7,.,TGTGCCAGCAGTGGTACCGTCGGGGGCGAGCAGTACTTC,CASSGTVGGEQYF
TRBV18,TRBD1,TRBJ1-6,.,TGTGCCAGCTCTACCCTCCCGGGACAGGGGGAATCACCCCTCCACTTT,CASSTLPGQGESPLHF
TRBV14,TRBD1,TRBJ1-6,.,TGTGCCAGCAGTCCGGACAGGGGGAGTAATTCACCCCTCCACTTT,CASSPDRGSNSPLHF
TRBV7-9,.,TRBJ1-1,.,TGTGCCAGCAGCTATACCTCGGGGATTGAAGCTTTCTTT,CASSYTSGIEAFF
TRBV27,TRBD1,TRBJ1-6,.,TGTGCCAGCAGTCCACAGGGGTATAATTCACCCCTCCACTTT,CASSPQGYNSPLHF
TRBV29-1,.,TRBJ1-1,once,TGCAGCGTGAGGAGGGGCAGGGCTGAAGCTTTCTTT,CSVRRGRAEAFF
TRBV10-3,.,TRBJ2-3,.,TGTGCCATCAGTGAGTCTCGGGTTCATAGCACAGATACGCAGTATTTT,CAISESRVHSTDTQYF
TRBV18,TRBD1,TRBJ1-1,.,TGTGCCAGCTCACCAAGGACAGGAGGCCGCGGCACTGAAGCTTTCTTT,CASSPRTGGRGTEAFF
TRBV19,TRBD2,TRBJ2-5,.,TGTGCCAGTTCACCCTCGGGAGGAGAGACCCAGTACTTC,CASSPSGGETQYF
TRBV2,.,TRBJ2-1,.,TGTGCCAGCAGTGAAGGTCAGATCTCCTACAATGAGCAGTTCTTC,CASSEGQISYNEQFF
TRBV9,.,TRBJ1-4,once,TGTGCCAGCAGCGAGGGTCAGGGGTTTTATCAAAAACTGTTTTTT,CASSEGQGFYQKLFF
TRBV24-1,TRBD1,TRBJ2-2,.,TGTGCCACCAGTGACCCCGACAGGGGGAACACCGGGGAGCTGTTTTTT,CATSDPDRGNTGELFF
TRBV5-1,.,TRBJ2-6,.,TGCGCCAGCAAGCGAGCTAGCTCTGGGGCCAACGTCCTGACTTTC,CASKRASSGANVLTF
TRBV27,.,TRBJ1-6,few,TGTGCCAGCAGTTACCAGTCTTATAATTCACCCCTCCACTTT,CASSYQSYNSPLHF
TRBV7-9,TRBD2,TRBJ2-1,.,TGTGCCAGCAGCTTAGGCCGAGCGGGAGGGGGAGGCAATGAGCAGTTCTTC,CASSLGRAGGGGNEQFF
TRBV6-6,.,TRBJ1-6,once,TGTGCCAGCAGTGGCCTGGGGGGGGCGAATTCACCCCTCCACTTT,CASSGLGGANSPLHF
TRBV9,.,TRBJ2-1,.,TGTGCCAGCAGCCCCTTAGCTAACACTAATGAGCAGTTCTTC,CASSPLANTNEQFF
TRBV28,.,TRBJ1-5,.,TGTGCCAGCACCCCGGGACTCCCCGAGCCCCAGCATTTT,CASTPGLPEPQHF
TRBV5-4,.,TRBJ2-1,.,TGTGCCAGCAGATGGAAGCGGAACAATGAGCAGTTCTTC,CASRWKRNNEQFF
TRBV7-6,.,TRBJ2-2,.,TGTGCCAGCAGCTTAGTCCAACCCAGGGAGAACACCGGGGAGCTGTTTTTT,CASSLVQPRENTGELFF
TRBV28,.,TRBJ2-2,.,TGTGCCAGCAGTTCCGACTACACCGGGGAGCTGTTTTTT,CASSSDYTGELFF
TRBV30,TRBD2,TRBJ2-1,once,TGTGCCTGGAGTGTAATCGGACTAGCGGGGGACAATGAGCAGTTCTTC,CAWSVIGLAGDNEQFF